These T cell receptor beta chains were read from a single sample in a study of blood T cell repertoires in COVID-19. TCRdb keeps only in-frame clones here, not all; method: immunoSEQ multiplex PCR. The sample contains about 170,000 clones, roughly four fifths of which appear only once. Input material: peripheral blood. The receptors derive from a man between 65 and 85 years old with active or convalescent COVID-19. Each CDR3 is given with its conserved first and last residue. The D gene is left open where the match is weak. The size field is filled for only some rows; it gives once, few, many or a size class.

abundance | d_gene | j_gene | v_gene | CDR3nt | CDR3aa
. | . | TRBJ1-1 | TRBV6-5 | TGTGCCAGCAGTTACTCTCGGGGGAGGACTGAAGCTTTCTTT | CASSYSRGRTEAFF
. | . | TRBJ2-5 | TRBV30 | TGTGCCTGGGGGCTACAGGGACAAGAGACCCAGTACTTC | CAWGLQGQETQYF
. | . | TRBJ1-3 | TRBV5-5 | TGTGCCAGCTTTTCTGGGGCCTCTGGAAACACCATATATTTT | CASFSGASGNTIYF
few | . | TRBJ1-1 | TRBV27 | TGTGCCAGCAGTTTGAGAGGGAACGTTGGCACTGAAGCTTTCTTT | CASSLRGNVGTEAFF
. | . | TRBJ2-7 | TRBV7-2 | TGTGCCAGCAGCTCCAGTTGGGGAGCTCACGAGCAGTACTTC | CASSSSWGAHEQYF
. | TRBD1 | TRBJ2-1 | TRBV19 | TGTGCCAGTAGTATGACAGGGTCAAGCTCCTACAATGAGCAGTTCTTC | CASSMTGSSSYNEQFF
. | . | TRBJ1-3 | TRBV5-4 | TGTGCCAGCAGCTTCGGGGTTGGGTCTGGAAACACCATATATTTT | CASSFGVGSGNTIYF
. | . | TRBJ2-1 | TRBV4-1 | TGCGCCAGCAGCCCCGATAGGACTGGATACAATGAGCAGTTCTTC | CASSPDRTGYNEQFF
once | TRBD2 | TRBJ2-7 | TRBV7-2 | TGTGCCAGCAGCTCGGCCGGGCTAGCGGGCTCCGAGCAGTACTTC | CASSSAGLAGSEQYF
. | . | TRBJ2-1 | TRBV18 | TGTGCCAGCTCTCAGCGACGGGACAATGAGCAGTTCTTC | CASSQRRDNEQFF
. | TRBD2 | TRBJ2-2 | TRBV19 | TGTGCCAGTAGTCCAAGGACTAGCGGGAGAGGTGGCACCGGGGAGCTGTTTTTT | CASSPRTSGRGGTGELFF
few | TRBD1 | TRBJ1-5 | TRBV12-5 | TGTGCTAGTGGTTTGGTACGAGGTACAGGGGACAGTCAGCCCCAGCATTTT | CASGLVRGTGDSQPQHF
few | TRBD1 | TRBJ1-1 | TRBV4-3 | TGCGCCAGCAGCCAACGACAGGGACGCACTGAAGCTTTCTTT | CASSQRQGRTEAFF
. | . | TRBJ1-6 | TRBV30 | TGTGCCTGGAGGGAGTACGGAGGTTCACCCCTCCACTTT | CAWREYGGSPLHF
. | TRBD2 | TRBJ2-1 | TRBV7-6 | TGTGCCAGCAGCCCGGGACTAGCGGGGAGCTCCTACAATGAGCAGTTCTTC | CASSPGLAGSSYNEQFF
once | . | TRBJ2-5 | TRBV6-5 | TGTGCCAGCAGGAGTCCTAGGGGCCAAGAGACCCAGTACTTC | CASRSPRGQETQYF
. | TRBD2 | TRBJ2-7 | TRBV19 | TGTGCCAGTAGAGGGGGCCGGCTAGCGGGAGGAGGCCACGAGCAGTACTTC | CASRGGRLAGGGHEQYF
once | . | TRBJ1-2 | TRBV28 | TGTGCCAGCAGTCAACTCGAAGACGGGGGCTACACCTTC | CASSQLEDGGYTF
. | . | TRBJ2-5 | TRBV7-3 | TGTGCCAGCAGCCGGAGGGGCGGGCGGGAAGAGACCCAGTACTTC | CASSRRGGREETQYF
. | TRBD1 | TRBJ2-2 | TRBV12-3/TRBV12-4 | TGTGCCAGCAGAGGTCAGGGGGCCGGGGAGCTGTTTTTT | CASRGQGAGELFF
. | . | TRBJ1-1 | TRBV19 | TGTGCCAGTAGTCAGCCGGGGGGCACTGAAGCTTTCTTT | CASSQPGGTEAFF
. | . | TRBJ2-7 | TRBV28 | TGTGCCAGCAGTTATAGCGGCGAGCAGTACTTC | CASSYSGEQYF
. | . | TRBJ2-2 | TRBV5-4 | TGTGCCAGCAGGCCAGGGTACACCGGGGAGCTGTTTTTT | CASRPGYTGELFF
few | . | TRBJ2-1 | TRBV21-1 | TGTGCCAGCAGCAATGGGAGAGGGGCGGGCGGGAACTCCTACAATGAGCAGTTCTTC | CASSNGRGAGGNSYNEQFF
. | TRBD1 | TRBJ1-6 | TRBV7-2 | TGTGCCAGCAGCTTAGTGGCAGGGGGTGGTTCACCCCTCCACTTT | CASSLVAGGGSPLHF
. | . | TRBJ2-5 | TRBV5-8 | TGTGCCAGCCGCGTGCGGGCGGCCGTCGAGACCCAGTACTTC | CASRVRAAVETQYF
. | . | TRBJ2-1 | TRBV18 | TGTGCCAGCTCACTAGACAGGTACGACTACAATGAGCAGTTCTTC | CASSLDRYDYNEQFF
. | . | TRBJ2-7 | TRBV9 | TGTGCCAGCAGTCCTCAGGGGTCCTACTACGAGCAGTACTTC | CASSPQGSYYEQYF
. | . | TRBJ2-3 | TRBV6-4 | TGTGCCAGCAGTGACTCCGCGGCAGATACGCAGTATTTT | CASSDSAADTQYF
few | . | TRBJ1-2 | TRBV19 | TGTGCCAGTAGTATTCAGGGGTACGGCTACACCTTC | CASSIQGYGYTF
. | . | TRBJ1-1 | TRBV4-1 | TGCGCCAGCAGCAAAGTGGGCGAACCGAACACTGAAGCTTTCTTT | CASSKVGEPNTEAFF
. | . | TRBJ1-2 | TRBV12-3/TRBV12-4 | TGTGCCAGCAGTCCACAGGAGAACTATGGCTACACCTTC | CASSPQENYGYTF
. | . | TRBJ1-5 | TRBV29-1 | TGCAGCGTTGGCGAGACAGGTCCCAATCAGCCCCAGCATTTT | CSVGETGPNQPQHF
. | TRBD2 | TRBJ2-1 | TRBV7-3 | TGTGCCAGCAGCCTCGGACTAGCGAGAAACTACAATGAGCAGTTCTTC | CASSLGLARNYNEQFF
. | . | TRBJ2-2 | TRBV5-4 | TGTGCCAGCAGCTTCGGTGCCGGGGAGCTGTTTTTT | CASSFGAGELFF
. | . | TRBJ2-3 | TRBV28 | TGTGCCAGCACCTCAAGGTTGTGGGCGCCAGATACGCAGTATTTT | CASTSRLWAPDTQYF
. | . | TRBJ2-2 | TRBV12-3/TRBV12-4 | TGTGCCAGCAGTTTTATGGAGGGGGAGCTGTTTTTT | CASSFMEGELFF
. | . | TRBJ1-1 | TRBV28 | TGTGCCAGCAGTCTCCTGAGGGTGAACACTGAAGCTTTCTTT | CASSLLRVNTEAFF
. | TRBD1 | TRBJ1-1 | TRBV29-1 | TGCAGCGTTTGGGACAGGAACACTGAAGCTTTCTTT | CSVWDRNTEAFF
. | . | TRBJ2-5 | TRBV19 | TGTGCCAGTAGTATAAGGGGCAGGTTAGGGGCAGAGACCCAGTACTTC | CASSIRGRLGAETQYF
. | TRBD1 | TRBJ1-2 | TRBV7-2 | TGTGCCAGCAGCTCGGGACAGCCCTATGGCTACACCTTC | CASSSGQPYGYTF
. | TRBD1 | TRBJ2-7 | TRBV18 | TGTGCCAGCTCACCGCGACAGGGGTCCTACGAGCAGTACTTC | CASSPRQGSYEQYF